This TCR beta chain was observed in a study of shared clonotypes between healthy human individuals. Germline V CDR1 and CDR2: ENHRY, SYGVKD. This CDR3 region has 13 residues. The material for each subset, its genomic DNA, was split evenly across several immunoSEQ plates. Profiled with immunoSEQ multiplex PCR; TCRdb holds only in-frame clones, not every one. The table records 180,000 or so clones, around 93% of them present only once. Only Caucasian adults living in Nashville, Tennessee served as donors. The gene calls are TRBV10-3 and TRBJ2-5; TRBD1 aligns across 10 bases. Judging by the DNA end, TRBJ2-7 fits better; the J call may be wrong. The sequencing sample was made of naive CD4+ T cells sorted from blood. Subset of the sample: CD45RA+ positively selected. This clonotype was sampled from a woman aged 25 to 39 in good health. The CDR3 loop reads CAIWFGTGVEQYF. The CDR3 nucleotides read TGTGCCATCTGGTTTGGGACAGGGGTCGAGCAGTACTTC.